The 32 T cell receptor beta chains below were found in one sample sequenced in a study of T cells in Graves' hyperthyroidism and ophthalmopathy. The source material, RNA transcripts, was used to amplify TCR beta CDR3 regions. First-round RT-PCR of the TCR CDR3 relied on the HTBI primer set. TCRdb passed the multiplex PCR reads through MiXCR, listing each CDR3 protein once. The table lists about 360,000 distinct CDR3 sequences, about 13% of them singletons. Sequences were obtained from blood. These receptors were obtained from a woman aged 18-29 years with Graves' hyperthyroidism.

This clonotype was seen a handful of times. The gene calls are TRBV5-1 and TRBJ2-5, with D maybe TRBD2 (5 bases). The CDR3 is made up of 14 amino acids. The V and J ends lost 1 base and 3 bases respectively, with 10 bases between them. In germline, CDR1 is SGHRS, CDR2 YFSETQ. The CDR3 loop reads CASSLRSREETQYF. The CDR3 nucleotides read TGCGCCAGCAGCTTGCGTTCGAGGGAAGAGACCCAGTACTTC.

This rearrangement joins TRBV27 to TRBJ2-3; TRBD2 matches 7 bases. The germline V gene has CDR1 MNHEY and CDR2 SMNVEV (reference sequence). The CDR3 has 15 residues. Unmatched junction bases numbered 6, after V lost 4 bases and J lost 2 bases. The CDR3 DNA reads TGTGCCAGCAGTTCCCCCGGGACTAACACAGATACGCAGTATTTT. Protein: CASSSPGTNTDTQYF.

This clonotype was observed at least ten times. The chain uses TRBV2 and TRBJ1-2; TRBD1 aligns across 7 bases. Germline V CDR1 and CDR2: SNHLY, FYNNEI. CDR3 length: 13 amino acids. The ends lost 6 bases at V and 4 bases at J; junction bases unmatched: 5. This CDR3 is CASSGQALYGYTF. The CDR3 region has the DNA TGTGCCAGCAGCGGACAGGCCCTCTATGGCTACACCTTC.

This clonotype was observed many times. The V gene is TRBV12-3 or TRBV12-4, the J gene TRBJ1-3, with TRBD1 as a possible D gene (5 bases). The CDR3 sequence is 16 residues long. Trimming pared 7 bases from V and 4 bases from J, leaving 20 bases between. This CDR3 is CASISPGARGGNTIYF. The CDR3 coding sequence is TGTGCCAGCATTTCCCCCGGGGCCCGCGGCGGAAACACCATATATTTT.

This clonotype occurred many times. V gene TRBV3-1 combines with J gene TRBJ1-1; TRBD1 aligns across 7 bases. The CDR3 sequence is 14 residues long. In germline, CDR1 is LGHDT, CDR2 YNNKEL (reference sequence). After removal of 3 bases from V and 6 bases from J, the junction contained 7 bases not matched to a gene. The CDR3 nucleotides are TGTGCCAGCAGCCACGGGTGGGACAGCTCTGAAGCTTTCTTT. Translated, it gives CASSHGWDSSEAFF.

This clonotype was counted at least ten times. V gene TRBV20-1 combines with J gene TRBJ2-7; possible D gene TRBD1, 6 bases. Germline loops: CDR1 DFQATT, CDR2 SNEGSKA (reference sequence). Trimming left V 0 bases short and J 0 bases short, with 12 bases between. The CDR3 is made up of 15 amino acids. The CDR3 here is CSARDLGRGSYEQYF. CDR3 coding DNA: TGCAGTGCTAGAGATTTAGGCAGGGGCTCCTACGAGCAGTACTTC.

This clonotype appeared a few times. V is TRBV6-2 or TRBV6-3 and J is TRBJ2-1; the D call may be TRBD1 or TRBD2 (5 bases each). V shed 0 bases and J shed 9 bases, with 9 bases lying between them. The CDR3 totals 13 residues. Germline assignment: CDR1 MNHEY and CDR2 SVGEGT. CDR3 sequence: CASSYSYGGEQFF. The CDR3 DNA reads TGTGCCAGCAGTTACTCTTATGGGGGTGAGCAGTTCTTC.

This clonotype was counted only a few times. The chain has TRBV5-4 and TRBJ2-3, with D perhaps matching TRBD1 (6 bases). The CDR3 is 14 amino acids. Germline CDR1 and CDR2: SGHNT and YYREEE (reference sequence). The V and J ends lost 5 bases and 2 bases respectively, with 12 bases between them. CDR3 loop: CASRPQGDTDTQYF. The CDR3 bases are TGTGCCAGCAGGCCACAGGGCGACACAGATACGCAGTATTTT.

Of note for this clonotype: With a much larger clone just one base away, this may be a read error. The V call is TRBV25-1, the J call TRBJ1-1; D possibly corresponds to TRBD1 (5 bases). V was pared by 4 bases and J by 1 base, with 10 bases between. Germline V gene lookup returns CDR1 MGHDK and CDR2 SYGVNS. This CDR3 is built from 14 residues. The DNA of the CDR3 is TGTGCCAGCAGTGTAGGGGCGTCGAACACTGAAGCTTTCTTT. This translates into CASSVGASNTEAFF. The full variable domain, with the rest looked up from reference TRBV25-1 and TRBJ1-1, is EADIYQTPRYLVIGTGKKITLECSQTMGHDKMYWYQQDPGMELHLIHYSYGVNSTEKGDLSSESTVSRIRTEHFPLTLESARPSHTSQYLCASSVGASNTEAFFGQGTRLTVV.

V and J are TRBV20-1 and TRBJ1-6, with 7 bases identical to TRBD1. The ends lost 5 bases at V and 5 bases at J; junction bases unmatched: 9. Per the germline V gene, CDR1 is DFQATT and CDR2 is SNEGSKA (reference sequence). The CDR3 has 15 residues. Here the CDR3 reads CSAVIVGQNNSPLHF. The CDR3 DNA is TGCAGTGCTGTTATTGTGGGACAGAATAATTCACCCCTCCACTTT.

This clonotype was seen only a few times. Given a much more abundant clone one base away, this may be a read error. This rearrangement joins TRBV2 to TRBJ1-1; D is ambiguous. Germline loops: CDR1 SNHLY, CDR2 FYNNEI. The CDR3 is 14 residues long. Trimming took off 8 bases at V and 3 bases at J, with 16 bases between the two ends. The CDR3 DNA follows: TGTGCCAGCGGTGGTAAGGCACTCGACACTGAAGCTTTCTTT. Amino acids: CASGGKALDTEAFF.

This clonotype was found many times. The chain combines TRBV7-3 with TRBJ2-3, with D possibly matching TRBD1 (5 bases). Germline CDR1 is SGHTA and CDR2 is FQGTGA. V lost 11 bases, J lost 0 bases, and 15 bases lay in between. The CDR3 sequence is 14 residues long. This chain's CDR3 is CASQGSASTDTQYF. The CDR3 bases are TGTGCCTCCCAGGGATCCGCTAGCACAGATACGCAGTATTTT.

This clonotype was detected many times. The rearrangement uses TRBV11-2 and TRBJ2-7; D is ambiguous. The CDR3 has 15 amino acids. In germline, CDR1 is SGHAT, CDR2 FQNNGV. Deletions cut 5 bases from V and 0 bases from J, with 14 bases between. CDR3 residues: CASSHGYGSSYEQYF. The CDR3 DNA follows: TGTGCCAGCAGCCACGGTTACGGTAGCTCCTACGAGCAGTACTTC.

This clonotype was recorded at least ten times. This chain uses TRBV6-1 with TRBJ1-2, with 8 positions matching TRBD1. The CDR3 contains 14 residues. The germline V gene has CDR1 MNHNS and CDR2 SASEGT. The junction had 3 bases not matched to a gene; V was cut back by 6 bases and J by 0 bases. The CDR3 loop is CASRWTGPNYGYTF. The CDR3 DNA sequence: TGTGCCAGCAGATGGACAGGGCCTAACTATGGCTACACCTTC.

Many counts were recorded for this clonotype. The chain links TRBV25-1 to TRBJ1-1; D is unresolved. There are 13 residues in the CDR3. The ends were cut back, 8 bases at V and 3 bases at J, with 13 bases in the middle. The V gene's germline CDR1 is MGHDK and CDR2 SYGVNS. Here the CDR3 DNA reads TGTGCCAGCGGACGAGGTCGGGACACTGAAGCTTTCTTT. Its translation is CASGRGRDTEAFF.

This clonotype came up a few times. V gene TRBV12-3 or TRBV12-4 combines with J gene TRBJ2-1; TRBD2 matches at 7 bases. CDR3 size: 13 residues. V lost 8 bases and J lost 9; bases outside the gene matches: 10. CDR3 sequence reads: CASRLAILGEQFF. CDR3 DNA: TGTGCCAGCCGACTAGCTATTTTGGGTGAGCAGTTCTTC.

On this clonotype itself: A clone one base away is much larger, so this may be a read error. The V call is TRBV30, the J call TRBJ1-2; D is perhaps TRBD1 (6 bases). CDR1 is GTSNPN, CDR2 SVGIG, per germline (reference sequence). Trimming cost V 4 bases and J 4 bases, with 13 bases left between them. CDR3 length: 13 residues. In DNA form, the CDR3 reads TGTGCCTGGACATGGGGGCAGAGCTATGGCTACACCTTC. This codes for CAWTWGQSYGYTF.

The genes are TRBV12-3 or TRBV12-4 and TRBJ1-3, with TRBD1 matching over 9 bases. J was trimmed by 2 bases and V by 6 bases; bases with no gene match: 23. This CDR3 region has 21 residues. This CDR3 reads CASRPTPGQGLGTPPGNTIYF. The CDR3 bases are TGTGCCAGCAGGCCAACGCCGGGACAGGGCTTAGGAACCCCTCCTGGAAACACCATATATTTT.

This clonotype showed up many times. V is TRBV2 and J is TRBJ1-1; D uncertain. V lost 2 bases and J lost 5, with 12 bases in between. This CDR3 has 14 residues. CDR1 SNHLY and CDR2 FYNNEI come from the germline V gene. The chain's CDR3 is CASSEYLEGTEAFF. CDR3 coding DNA: TGTGCCAGCAGTGAATATCTGGAAGGGACTGAAGCTTTCTTT.

The sample holds many counts of this clonotype. The chain uses TRBV27 and TRBJ1-3, with a possible D match to TRBD1 (6 bases). The CDR3 covers 13 residues. Germline loops: CDR1 MNHEY, CDR2 SMNVEV (reference sequence). With 5 bases removed from V and 4 bases from J, the gap between germline ends came to 9 bases. The chain's CDR3 is CASSTTGGNTIYF. The CDR3 nucleotides read TGTGCCAGCAGTACGACAGGAGGAAACACCATATATTTT.

This clonotype came up many times. The V and J genes are TRBV3-1 and TRBJ1-2, with D maybe TRBD1 (6 bases). V was shortened by 3 bases and J by 8 bases, with 22 bases between the two germline ends. CDR1 LGHDT and CDR2 YNNKEL come from the germline V gene (reference sequence). This CDR3 contains 16 residues. The CDR3 spells CASSHLQRGGGEGYTF. CDR3 bases: TGTGCCAGCAGCCACCTACAACGCGGGGGCGGAGAGGGCTACACCTTC.

In the case of this clonotype: One base away lies a much larger clone, so this may be a sequencing read error. The chain has TRBV7-2 and TRBJ2-2; D is possibly TRBD1 (7 bases). The V gene lost 5 bases and the J gene lost 4 bases, with 17 bases spanning the gap. Germline CDR1 reads SGHTA; CDR2 reads FQGNSA. This CDR3 has 16 amino acids. The CDR3 sequence: CASSVGGGAGTGELFF. Written as DNA, the CDR3 is TGTGCCAGCAGCGTCGGAGGGGGCGCCGGCACCGGGGAGCTGTTTTTT.

This clonotype showed up many times. The chain recombines TRBV7-9 with TRBJ2-1; 9 bases match TRBD1. The CDR3 covers 18 residues. Per the germline V gene, CDR1 is SEHNR and CDR2 is FQNEAQ (reference sequence). Germline trimming cut 4 bases from V and 7 bases from J; bases unmatched to any gene: 17. In nucleotides, the CDR3 is TGTGCCAGCAGCTCGGGACAGGGCACGCCTACCCTGGCGAATGAGCAGTTCTTC. Protein sequence: CASSSGQGTPTLANEQFF. The entire variable domain, with the rest obtained from reference TRBV7-9 and TRBJ2-1, is as follows: DTGVSQNPRHKITKRGQNVTFRCDPISEHNRLYWYRQTLGQGPEFLTYFQNEAQLEKSRLLSDRFSAERPKGSFSTLEIQRTEQGDSAMYLCASSSGQGTPTLANEQFFGPGTRLTVL.

This clonotype was seen repeatedly, ten times or more. The V gene is TRBV20-1, the J gene TRBJ1-4; possible D gene TRBD1, 6 bases. V was pared by 6 bases and J by 12 bases, with 20 bases between. The CDR3 loop spans 13 amino acids. The germline gives CDR1 DFQATT, CDR2 SNEGSKA (reference sequence). CDR3 residues: CSAPPTGEGELFF. Here the CDR3 DNA reads TGCAGTGCCCCGCCGACAGGCGAAGGAGAACTGTTTTTT.

The chain couples TRBV5-6 to TRBJ2-7, with D perhaps matching TRBD1 (6 bases). The CDR3 length is 16 residues. Trimming left V 2 bases short and J 3 bases short, with 18 bases between. The V gene's germline CDR1 is SGHDT and CDR2 YYEEEE. The CDR3 coding sequence is TGTGCCAGCAGCTTCGATACGACAGGAATAGACTACGAGCAGTACTTC. Protein: CASSFDTTGIDYEQYF.

This clonotype was detected ten times or more. CDR3: CATSGTGADTQYF. The CDR3 DNA sequence: TGTGCCACCAGCGGAACAGGGGCCGATACGCAGTATTTT. V gene TRBV15 combines with J gene TRBJ2-3, with 7 positions matching TRBD1. The germline V gene has CDR1 LNHNV and CDR2 YYDKDF (reference sequence). J was trimmed by 6 bases and V by 5 bases; bases with no gene match: 5. The CDR3 has 13 amino acids.

This clonotype was seen more than once but under ten times. This chain connects TRBV27 to TRBJ1-6; the D gene is possibly TRBD1 (5 bases). The germline V and J ends were trimmed by 6 bases and 10 bases, with 19 bases remaining between them. This CDR3 contains 15 residues. The germline gives CDR1 MNHEY, CDR2 SMNVEV (reference sequence). CDR3 sequence: CASRMIGQGGSPLHF. DNA of the CDR3: TGTGCCAGCAGGATGATTGGGCAGGGTGGATCACCCCTCCACTTT.

The J gene is TRBJ1-6, the V gene TRBV7-6, with 7 bases fitting TRBD1. The germline V gene encodes CDR1 SGHVS and CDR2 FNYEAQ. The CDR3 runs 15 residues. V gave up 5 bases and J gave up 5 bases; unmatched junction bases: 6. For the CDR3, the DNA is TGTGCCAGCAGCCCTGGGACAGCGAATAATTCACCCCTCCACTTT. Its translation: CASSPGTANNSPLHF.

This clonotype has at least ten counts. The chain combines TRBV27 with TRBJ2-7; either TRBD1 or TRBD2 may supply D (5 bases each). V lost 6 bases and J lost 7, with 16 bases in between. From germline, CDR1 is MNHEY and CDR2 SMNVEV (reference sequence). The CDR3 runs 13 residues. CDR3 region: CASSRDLWGEQYF. The CDR3 DNA is TGTGCCAGCAGCCGTGACCTTTGGGGGGAGCAGTACTTC.

This clonotype was picked up many times. V gene TRBV20-1 combines with J gene TRBJ2-7; either TRBD1 or TRBD2 may supply D (6 bases each). CDR3 length: 17 amino acids. CDR1 is DFQATT, CDR2 SNEGSKA, per germline (reference sequence). V lost 1 base, J lost 4 bases, and 23 bases lay in between. The CDR3 nucleotides read TGCAGTGCTAGAGCCCTCCGGGGGCACGGAGATTTATACGAGCAGTACTTC. The encoded protein is CSARALRGHGDLYEQYF.

This clonotype was detected many times. This chain joins TRBV11-1 and TRBJ1-6; D is uncertain. Germline assignment: CDR1 SGHAT and CDR2 FQDESV (reference sequence). This CDR3 spans 13 amino acids. The germline V and J ends were trimmed by 3 bases and 4 bases, with 4 bases remaining between them. CDR3 coding DNA: TGTGCCAGCAGCTTGGGGTATAATTCACCCCTCCACTTT. Translation: CASSLGYNSPLHF.

Ten or more counts support this clonotype. V gene TRBV20-1 combines with J gene TRBJ1-1, with 7 bases aligning to TRBD1. V lost 6 bases, J lost 1 base, and 5 bases stayed unmatched. The CDR3 covers 13 residues. Germline V lookup: CDR1 DFQATT, CDR2 SNEGSKA (reference sequence). This CDR3 reads CSATGQQNTEAFF. CDR3 DNA sequence: TGCAGTGCGACGGGACAGCAGAACACTGAAGCTTTCTTT.